The 12 T cell receptor beta chains below come from one sample, sequenced in a study of cytomegalovirus exposure and HLA in healthy donors. In the PCR, 60 Vbeta and 13 Jbeta primers were used. Using immunoSEQ multiplex PCR, the repertoire was profiled, and TCRdb retains in-frame clones only, with some absent. The sample lists 200,000 to 250,000 clones; nearly 80% were seen once. Sequencing was carried out using PBMCs. The receptor set was obtained from a man aged 18 to 35 in good health and CMV-seronegative.

This chain joins TRBV27 and TRBJ2-3; 11 positions agree with TRBD2. Germline V gene lookup returns CDR1 MNHEY and CDR2 SMNVEV (reference sequence). This CDR3 is 18 amino acids long. V lost 0 bases, J lost 4 bases, and 9 bases stayed unmatched. The CDR3 protein is CASSLSRQLAGVPDTQYF. For the CDR3, the DNA is TGTGCCAGCAGTTTATCGCGACAACTAGCGGGAGTTCCAGATACGCAGTATTTT.

The chain uses TRBV29-1 and TRBJ1-1; 8 bases fit TRBD1. V dropped 3 bases and J dropped 4; count of bases not matched to a gene: 7. The CDR3 contains 14 residues. CDR1 is SQVTM, CDR2 ANQGSEA, per germline. CDR3 bases: TGCAGCGTTGAGCCCCGGACAGGGAGCACTGAAGCTTTCTTT. Protein product: CSVEPRTGSTEAFF.

The chain employs TRBV11-3 and TRBJ1-2, with 8 bases that match TRBD1. CDR3 length: 15 residues. Germline assignment: CDR1 SGHNT and CDR2 YENEEA. Trimming at V came to 4 bases and at J to 2 bases, leaving 6 bases not matched to a gene. CDR3: CASSSIRDRNYGYTF. The CDR3 bases are TGTGCCAGCAGCTCGATAAGGGACAGGAACTATGGCTACACCTTC.

This clone was detected only once. This chain uses TRBV29-1 with TRBJ2-1; the match to TRBD2 covers 12 bases. The CDR3 is made up of 18 amino acids. The junction had 15 bases not matched to a gene; V was cut back by 6 bases and J by 3 bases. Germline lookup yields CDR1 SQVTM and CDR2 ANQGSEA. CDR3 sequence reads: CSVILAGGVWGDYNEQFF. As DNA, the CDR3 is TGCAGCGTGATCCTAGCGGGAGGGGTGTGGGGCGACTACAATGAGCAGTTCTTC.

The V and J genes are TRBV5-6 and TRBJ1-2; 8 bases are shared with TRBD1. The germline V gene has CDR1 SGHDT and CDR2 YYEEEE. V shed 4 bases, J shed 3 bases, and the junction held 14 bases outside the gene matches. This CDR3 is built from 17 residues. The CDR3, as DNA: TGTGCCAGCAGCCCCAGAGGACAGGGCCTCACCCACTATGGCTACACCTTC. This translates into CASSPRGQGLTHYGYTF.

This chain links TRBV27 with TRBJ2-1, with 8 positions matching TRBD2. V shed 2 bases, J shed 4 bases, and the junction held 13 bases outside the gene matches. The CDR3 runs 18 residues. Germline V gene sequence: CDR1 MNHEY, CDR2 SMNVEV (reference sequence). The CDR3 reads CASSLVIGASGQYNEQFF. As DNA, the CDR3 is TGTGCCAGCAGTTTAGTCATTGGGGCTAGCGGGCAGTACAATGAGCAGTTCTTC.

The chain couples TRBV7-2 to TRBJ2-5; 11 nucleotides align to TRBD2. This CDR3 has 16 residues. Germline values: CDR1 SGHTA, CDR2 FQGNSA. V shed 3 bases, J shed 5 bases, and the junction held 8 bases outside the gene matches. CDR3 coding DNA: TGTGCCAGCAGCTTTACTAGCGGGAGTGGTTCGGAGACCCAGTACTTC. Translation: CASSFTSGSGSETQYF.

The chain combines TRBV5-4 with TRBJ1-1; D possibly corresponds to TRBD1 (6 bases). Germline CDR1 SGHNT, CDR2 YYREEE (reference sequence). V was cut by 2 bases and J by 2 bases, with 16 bases left in between. The CDR3 totals 16 residues. CDR3 nucleotides: TGTGCCAGCAGCTTCCCTAAGACAGGCTTCAACACTGAAGCTTTCTTT. Protein: CASSFPKTGFNTEAFF. The full variable domain, its missing parts supplied by reference TRBV5-4 and TRBJ1-1, is ETGVTQSPTHLIKTRGQQVTLRCSSQSGHNTVSWYQQALGQGPQFIFQYYREEENGRGNFPPRFSGLQFPNYSSELNVNALELDDSALYLCASSFPKTGFNTEAFFGQGTRLTVV.

This rearrangement joins TRBV18 to TRBJ2-6, with 7 bases fitting TRBD1. Per the germline V gene, CDR1 is KGHSH and CDR2 is LQKENI. The CDR3 consists of 17 residues. V shed 2 bases, J shed 3 bases, and the junction held 7 bases outside the gene matches. CDR3 nucleotide sequence: TGTGCCAGCTCACCAGCGACAGGGAACGATGGGGCCAACGTCCTGACTTTC. It codes for CASSPATGNDGANVLTF.

This chain links TRBV4-2 with TRBJ1-1, with unresolved D. The CDR3 contains 14 residues. Germline V gene data show CDR1 as LGHNA and CDR2 as YNFKEQ. Trimming took 4 bases from V and 3 from J, leaving 12 bases between them. The CDR3 sequence is CASSRGPLDTEAFF. CDR3 nucleotide sequence: TGTGCCAGCAGCCGCGGGCCCTTGGACACTGAAGCTTTCTTT.

V and J are TRBV6-6 and TRBJ1-6; TRBD1 might be the D (5 bases). Germline V gene lookup returns CDR1 MNHNY and CDR2 SVGAGI (reference sequence). V gave up 5 bases and J gave up 7 bases, with 18 bases separating them. The CDR3 is 16 amino acids. CDR3 DNA sequence: TGTGCCAGCAGTAACAGGCGATTGAATACAAATTCACCCCTCCACTTT. Protein: CASSNRRLNTNSPLHF.

The CDR3 DNA is TGTGCCAGCAGTGACTGGCTGGTCTACAATGAGCAGTTCTTC. Translated: CASSDWLVYNEQFF. The chain combines TRBV2 with TRBJ2-1; no clear D gene. Trimming took off 3 bases at V and 3 bases at J, with 9 bases between the two ends. CDR3 length: 14 residues. Germline values: CDR1 SNHLY, CDR2 FYNNEI.